This T cell receptor beta chain was documented in a study of blood T cells in healthy people across ages. This clonotype occurred a few times. Its specificity is unknown. J gave up 2 bases and V 7 bases, and 4 bases lay outside the gene matches. This CDR3 has 13 residues. Germline lookup yields CDR1 MNHNY and CDR2 SVGAGI (reference sequence). It was with a sample-barcoded 5' primer and a J-beta primer mix that a second PCR of roughly 7 to 12 cycles was run. MiXCR was run by TCRdb on the 5' RACE reads, yielding one entry per CDR3 protein. This sample has 1.8 million or so distinct CDR3 sequences, with roughly two fifths found just once. Broader study findings: From one million sequenced T cells, diversity estimates were lower bounds. A roughly linear age-dependent decrease characterized TCR beta diversity per million T cells. More naive CD4+ cells and higher diversity were found in long-lived than in aged donors.

The donors, healthy Caucasians from Russia, were aged about 6 to 95. The sequencing input was blood. This sequence was found in a human donor in good health. This chain joins TRBV6-6 and TRBJ1-2; TRBD1 matches 7 bases. The DNA for the CDR3 is TGTGCCAGCAACATACAGGGGAACTATGGCTACACCTTC. Its translation: CASNIQGNYGYTF.